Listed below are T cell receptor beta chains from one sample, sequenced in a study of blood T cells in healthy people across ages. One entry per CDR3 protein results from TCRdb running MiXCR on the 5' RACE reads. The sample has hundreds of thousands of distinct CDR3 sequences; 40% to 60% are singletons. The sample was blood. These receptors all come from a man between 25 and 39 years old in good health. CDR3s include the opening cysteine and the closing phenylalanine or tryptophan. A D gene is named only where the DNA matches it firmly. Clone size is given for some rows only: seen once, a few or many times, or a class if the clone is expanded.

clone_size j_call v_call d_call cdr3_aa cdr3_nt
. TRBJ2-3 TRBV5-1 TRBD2 CASSFSGGLADTQYF TGCGCCAGCAGCTTCTCGGGGGGGCTCGCAGATACGCAGTATTTT
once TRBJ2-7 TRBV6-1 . CASSELSGRPYEQYF TGTGCCAGCAGTGAACTCTCCGGCAGACCCTACGAGCAGTACTTC
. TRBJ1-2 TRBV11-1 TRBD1 CASSSSGTGINGYTF TGTGCCAGCAGCTCCTCCGGGACAGGGATAAATGGCTACACCTTC
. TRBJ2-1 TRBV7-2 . CASSPQGIKDEQFF TGTGCCAGCAGCCCGCAGGGGATTAAAGATGAGCAGTTCTTC
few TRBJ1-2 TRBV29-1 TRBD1 CSVNPKGGLGYGYTF TGCAGCGTTAACCCCAAAGGGGGCCTCGGGTATGGCTACACCTTC
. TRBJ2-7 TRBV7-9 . CASNGGSYEQYF TGTGCCAGCAATGGGGGTTCCTACGAGCAGTACTTC
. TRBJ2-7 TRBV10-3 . CAISGQASTYEQYF TGTGCCATCAGTGGGCAGGCATCAACCTACGAGCAGTACTTC
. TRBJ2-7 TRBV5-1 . CASRGIESSYEQYF TGCGCCAGCAGGGGAATAGAAAGCTCCTACGAGCAGTACTTC
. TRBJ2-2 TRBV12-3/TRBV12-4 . CASSSYRDAGELFF TGTGCCAGCAGTTCCTACAGGGACGCCGGGGAGCTGTTTTTT
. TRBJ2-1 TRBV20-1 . CSAREDSYNEQFF TGCAGTGCTAGAGAAGACAGCTACAATGAGCAGTTCTTC